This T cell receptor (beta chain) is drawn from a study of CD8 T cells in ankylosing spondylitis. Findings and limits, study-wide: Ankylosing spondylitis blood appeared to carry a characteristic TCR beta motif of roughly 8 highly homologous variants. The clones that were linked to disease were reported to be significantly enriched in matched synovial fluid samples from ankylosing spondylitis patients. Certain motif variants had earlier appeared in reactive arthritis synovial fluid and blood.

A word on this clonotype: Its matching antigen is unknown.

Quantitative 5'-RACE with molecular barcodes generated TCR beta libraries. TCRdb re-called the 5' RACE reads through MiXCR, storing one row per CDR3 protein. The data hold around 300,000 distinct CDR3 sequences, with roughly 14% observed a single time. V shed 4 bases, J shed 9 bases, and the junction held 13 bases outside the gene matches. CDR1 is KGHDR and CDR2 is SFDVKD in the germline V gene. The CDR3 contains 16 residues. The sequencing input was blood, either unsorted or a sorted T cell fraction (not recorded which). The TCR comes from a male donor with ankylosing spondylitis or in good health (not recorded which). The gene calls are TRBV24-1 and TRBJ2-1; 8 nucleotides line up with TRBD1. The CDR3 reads CATSDRGQPPWGEQFF. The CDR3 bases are TGTGCCACCAGTGACAGGGGGCAGCCTCCCTGGGGTGAGCAGTTCTTC.